This record looks at one TCR beta chain sequence and its context. Its antigen is unidentified. 5'RACE primed from the constant segment yielded TCR alpha and TCR beta cDNA libraries bearing sample barcodes and UMIs. From the 5' RACE reads, TCRdb called clonotypes with MiXCR, one entry per CDR3 protein. The sample holds fewer than 250,000 distinct CDR3 sequences; about 16% are singletons and the top ten take more than 2%. This sample stems from a study of T-cell memory formation after mild COVID-19. Overall study results and limits: While clones contracting from day 15 to 85 were balanced between CD4 and CD8, later expanders leaned CD4+.

The CDR3 length is 16 residues. After removal of 6 bases from V and 0 bases from J, the junction contained 11 bases not matched to a gene. CDR1 and CDR2 from the germline V gene are SGHAT and FQNNGV. This TCR was sampled from an adult woman who had mild COVID-19 (a few samples of this study predate the infection). Cell type and time point are not known. The chain links TRBV11-2 to TRBJ2-7; TRBD1 matches 7 bases. The sequenced sample was PBMCs or a T cell subset sorted from them (not recorded which). The CDR3 coding sequence is TGTGCCAGCAGTTCTCTTCGGGGACAGAGCTCCTACGAGCAGTACTTC. Its protein product is CASSSLRGQSSYEQYF.